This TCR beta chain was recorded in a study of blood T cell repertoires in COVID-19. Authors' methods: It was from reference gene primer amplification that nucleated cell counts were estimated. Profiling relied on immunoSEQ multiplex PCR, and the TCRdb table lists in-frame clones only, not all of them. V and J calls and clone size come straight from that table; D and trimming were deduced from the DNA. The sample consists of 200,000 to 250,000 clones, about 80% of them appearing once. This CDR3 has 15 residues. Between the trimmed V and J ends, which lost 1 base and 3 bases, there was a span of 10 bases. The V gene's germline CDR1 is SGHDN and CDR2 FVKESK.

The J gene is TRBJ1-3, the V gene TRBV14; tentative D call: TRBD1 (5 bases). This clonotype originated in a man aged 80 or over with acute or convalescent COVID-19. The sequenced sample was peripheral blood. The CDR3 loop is CASSQGWGFGNTIYF. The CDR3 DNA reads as TGTGCCAGCAGCCAAGGCTGGGGCTTTGGAAACACCATATATTTT.